Following are 29 T cell receptor beta chains from one sample sequenced in a study of cytomegalovirus exposure and HLA in healthy donors (dated by TCRdb to 2017 to 2019). The receptor library was made with the immunoSEQ multiplex PCR assay. The multiplex PCR relied on a mix of 60 forward primers for TCR Vbeta segments and 13 reverse primers for TCR Jbeta segments. The table was pulled from immuneACCESS by TCRdb, which kept in-frame rearrangements only. Such tables lose some clones; where checked, under half of the loss comes from unresolved V genes, and the rest has no known cause. This sample has around 200,000 clones in its table, and 75% to 85% of those were observed once. The top ten constitute 0.65% of the sample. The sequenced sample was PBMCs. The receptors originated from a boy between 10 and 17 years old in good health and CMV-seronegative.

The rearrangement joins TRBV30 to TRBJ1-2, with no clear D. This CDR3 has 15 residues. Germline V gene sequence: CDR1 GTSNPN, CDR2 SVGIG (reference sequence). Trimming took 0 bases from V and 3 from J, leaving 14 bases between them. CDR3 DNA sequence: TGTGCCTGGAGTGTACGTCTGGGCTCCGACTATGGCTACACCTTC. Translated, it gives CAWSVRLGSDYGYTF.

For this clone: This specimen includes other DNA sequences encoding the same CDR3. The gene calls are TRBV10-3 and TRBJ1-2, with TRBD1 as a possible D gene (6 bases). The V gene lost 0 bases and the J gene lost 0 bases, with 8 bases spanning the gap. The CDR3 runs 15 residues. Germline V lookup: CDR1 ENHRY, CDR2 SYGVKD. CDR3 coding DNA: TGTGCCATCAGTGAGTCGCCAGGGGCTAACTATGGCTACACCTTC. As protein: CAISESPGANYGYTF.

The chain combines TRBV5-1 with TRBJ2-7; 8 bases map to TRBD1. This CDR3 comprises 15 residues. Trimming removed 5 bases from V and 3 bases from J; junction bases left unmatched: 10. Germline-derived CDR1 and CDR2 are SGHRS and YFSETQ. CDR3 bases: TGCGCCAGCAGTATCGTTCACAGGGGGGACTACGAGCAGTACTTC. This encodes CASSIVHRGDYEQYF.

CDR3 in amino acids: CASSLRTGSNQPQHF. The CDR3 DNA is TGTGCCAGCAGTTTGAGGACAGGGAGCAATCAGCCCCAGCATTTT. The chain couples TRBV25-1 to TRBJ1-5; TRBD1 matches 8 bases. The CDR3 runs to 15 residues. Germline values: CDR1 MGHDK, CDR2 SYGVNS. With V trimmed by 5 bases and J by 1 base, 4 bases remained unmatched.

The V gene is TRBV19, the J gene TRBJ1-5; D is perhaps TRBD1 (5 bases). From germline, CDR1 is LNHDA and CDR2 SQIVND (reference sequence). V lost 5 bases, J lost 4 bases, and 9 bases lay in between. The CDR3 is made up of 13 amino acids. As DNA, the CDR3 is TGTGCCAGTAGTTCACAGGCTAATCAGCCCCAGCATTTT. Amino acids: CASSSQANQPQHF.

The chain's CDR3 is CASSLAGLADEQFF. The DNA for the CDR3 is TGTGCCAGCAGCTTAGCAGGGTTGGCCGATGAGCAGTTCTTC. The rearrangement links TRBV13 to TRBJ2-1, with a possible D match to TRBD1 (5 bases). The CDR3 loop spans 14 amino acids. The V and J ends lost 1 base and 8 bases respectively, with 12 bases between them. CDR1 PRHDT and CDR2 FYEKMQ come from the germline V gene (reference sequence).

V usage is TRBV9 and J usage is TRBJ1-1; 10 nucleotides match TRBD1. The trim removed 3 bases at V and 3 bases at J, leaving 2 bases unmatched. The CDR3 contains 14 residues. Germline loops: CDR1 SGDLS, CDR2 YYNGEE. The chain's CDR3 is CASSGQGAHTEAFF. CDR3 DNA sequence: TGTGCCAGCAGCGGACAGGGGGCCCACACTGAAGCTTTCTTT.

The V gene is TRBV7-8, the J gene TRBJ2-7; perhaps TRBD2 as D (5 bases). The CDR3 extends over 13 amino acids. Trimming stripped 5 bases from V and 3 bases from J, with 11 bases between. Germline V gives CDR1 SGHVS, CDR2 FQNEAQ. The CDR3 nucleotides read TGTGCCAGCAGCGCGCCCCGGGACTACGAGCAGTACTTC. It encodes CASSAPRDYEQYF.

This clone came up once. This sample includes further DNA sequences coding for the same CDR3. This chain connects TRBV5-6 to TRBJ1-2; D may be TRBD1 (6 bases). Germline V gene sequence: CDR1 SGHDT, CDR2 YYEEEE. The V end lost 4 bases, the J end lost 2 bases, and 9 bases lay between the germline ends. CDR3 length equals 13 residues. CDR3 region: CASSPGQNYGYTF. CDR3 sequence (DNA): TGTGCCAGCAGCCCCGGACAGAACTATGGCTACACCTTC.

This sequence joins TRBV9 and TRBJ2-7; 11 bases align to TRBD2. Germline assignment: CDR1 SGDLS and CDR2 YYNGEE. J was trimmed by 2 bases and V by 4 bases; bases with no gene match: 5. The CDR3 runs to 15 residues. The CDR3 DNA reads TGTGCCAGCAGCCCCCGACTAGCGGGAACCTACGAGCAGTACTTC. It specifies CASSPRLAGTYEQYF.

The CDR3 nucleotides are TGTGCCAGCAGTGATCTGATCTACTATAACACCGGGGAGCTGTTTTTT. Its protein product is CASSDLIYYNTGELFF. The chain carries TRBV6-1 and TRBJ2-2, with D hard to call. This CDR3 has 16 amino acids. CDR1 is MNHNS, CDR2 SASEGT, per germline. Trimming shortened V by 3 bases and J by 2 bases, and 13 bases separated the two germline ends.

The CDR3 spells CASSISLNTEAFF. The CDR3 nucleotides read TGTGCCAGTAGTATCTCCCTGAACACTGAAGCTTTCTTT. The chain links TRBV19 to TRBJ1-1; D remains ambiguous. V was shortened by 3 bases and J by 0 bases, with 5 bases between the two germline ends. Germline lookup yields CDR1 LNHDA and CDR2 SQIVND (reference sequence). The CDR3 consists of 13 residues.

This chain joins TRBV5-1 and TRBJ1-1; 11 bases fit TRBD1. This CDR3 has 14 residues. CDR1 and CDR2 (germline): SGHRS, YFSETQ. The ends lost 3 bases at V and 6 bases at J; junction bases unmatched: 4. The CDR3 reads CASSSRTGGSEAFF. CDR3 coding DNA: TGCGCCAGCAGCTCCCGGACAGGGGGCTCTGAAGCTTTCTTT.

This chain uses TRBV18 with TRBJ2-1; 8 positions match TRBD1. V lost 3 bases to trimming and J lost 3 bases; unmatched junction nucleotides: 10. Germline values: CDR1 KGHSH, CDR2 LQKENI. The CDR3 runs to 17 residues. The CDR3 sequence: CASSPTGGKGFYNEQFF. CDR3 sequence (DNA): TGTGCCAGCTCACCTACAGGGGGTAAAGGGTTCTACAATGAGCAGTTCTTC.

This sequence joins TRBV25-1 and TRBJ2-2, with a weak D call TRBD1 (6 bases). The CDR3 has 14 residues. Trimming took off 4 bases at V and 6 bases at J, with 12 bases between the two ends. Germline V gene data show CDR1 as MGHDK and CDR2 as SYGVNS. CDR3 DNA sequence: TGTGCCAGCAGTGCTAACAGGGAAGCCGGGGAGCTGTTTTTT. Its protein is CASSANREAGELFF.

This clone was observed a few times. V gene TRBV5-1 combines with J gene TRBJ2-5, with D uncertain. The V end was cut by 3 bases, the J end by 3 bases, with 6 bases between. Germline CDR1 is SGHRS and CDR2 is YFSETQ. This CDR3 region has 12 residues. CDR3 region: CASSSSEETQYF. The CDR3 nucleotides read TGCGCCAGCAGCTCATCAGAAGAGACCCAGTACTTC. Using reference TRBV5-1 and TRBJ2-5 for the parts outside the CDR3, the full variable domain is KAGVTQTPRYLIKTRGQQVTLSCSPISGHRSVSWYQQTPGQGLQFLFEYFSETQRNKGNFPGRFSGRQFSNSRSEMNVSTLELGDSALYLCASSSSEETQYFGPGTRLLVL.

The chain is built from TRBV2 and TRBJ2-3; 10 positions agree with TRBD2. V was clipped by 8 bases and J by 6 bases; unmatched bases: 5. The germline V gene encodes CDR1 SNHLY and CDR2 FYNNEI. This CDR3 spans 13 amino acids. CDR3 protein: CASGGTSEDTQYF. The CDR3 bases are TGTGCCAGCGGGGGGACTAGCGAGGATACGCAGTATTTT.

This clone has only a few counts. The rearrangement uses TRBV15 and TRBJ1-1, with 8 positions matching TRBD1. Germline V lookup: CDR1 LNHNV, CDR2 YYDKDF (reference sequence). Trimming cost V 3 bases and J 8 bases; bases outside gene matches: 5. The CDR3 is 13 amino acids. The CDR3 region has the DNA TGTGCCACCAGCAGCATGGGACAGGTGGAAGCTTTCTTT. Amino acid sequence: CATSSMGQVEAFF.

The chain has TRBV2 and TRBJ1-1, with D unresolved. V was clipped by 7 bases and J by 9 bases, with 15 bases between them. In germline, CDR1 is SNHLY, CDR2 FYNNEI. The CDR3 has 12 residues. The CDR3: CASKNLEPQAFF. For the CDR3, the DNA is TGTGCCAGCAAGAATTTGGAGCCGCAAGCTTTCTTT.

The chain joins TRBV6-5 to TRBJ1-4, with 10 bases that match TRBD1. J lost 6 bases, V lost 2 bases, and 3 bases had no gene match. CDR3 length: 15 amino acids. Germline loops: CDR1 MNHEY, CDR2 SVGAGI. The CDR3 region has the DNA TGTGCCAGCAGTTACCGCGGGACAGGGGATGAAAAACTGTTTTTT. Protein product: CASSYRGTGDEKLFF.

J is TRBJ2-7 and V is TRBV29-1; D unclear. Trimming took 5 bases from V and 0 from J, leaving 14 bases between them. This CDR3 region has 14 residues. Germline lookup yields CDR1 SQVTM and CDR2 ANQGSEA. Here the CDR3 DNA reads TGCAGCGTTAGGATTATGCAGGACTCCTACGAGCAGTACTTC. This codes for CSVRIMQDSYEQYF.

V is TRBV6-1 and J is TRBJ1-1; no clear D. Between the trimmed V and J ends, which lost 3 bases and 0 bases, there was a span of 11 bases. Germline loops: CDR1 MNHNS, CDR2 SASEGT. This CDR3 spans 15 amino acids. The CDR3 loop is CASSDHAAVNTEAFF. The CDR3 DNA follows: TGTGCCAGCAGTGATCACGCGGCGGTGAACACTGAAGCTTTCTTT.

This chain links TRBV29-1 with TRBJ1-2; TRBD1 agrees at 9 bases. V shed 6 bases, J shed 4 bases, and the junction held 18 bases outside the gene matches. The CDR3 contains 17 residues. CDR1 SQVTM and CDR2 ANQGSEA come from the germline V gene. As DNA, the CDR3 is TGCAGCGTGGTGACTACAGGGGGCGAGTATAAGTCCTATGGCTACACCTTC. Amino acid sequence: CSVVTTGGEYKSYGYTF.

As regards this clone: Compared with germline, one end of the junction differs, possibly owing to a read error. J is TRBJ2-3 and V is TRBV6-1; 11 bases align to TRBD2. This CDR3 region has 17 residues. Per the germline V gene, CDR1 is MNHNS and CDR2 is SASEGT. This CDR3 is CASTEELAGGPGDTQYF. The CDR3, as DNA: TGTGCCAGCACTGAAGAATTAGCGGGGGGGCCCGGAGATACGCAGTATTTT.

The V call is TRBV29-1, the J call TRBJ2-3, with D possibly being TRBD1 (6 bases). Trimming removed 4 bases from V and 2 bases from J, with 10 bases in between. Germline lookup yields CDR1 SQVTM and CDR2 ANQGSEA. This CDR3 is built from 13 residues. In DNA form, the CDR3 reads TGCAGCGTTGGGACAGAATACACAGATACGCAGTATTTT. As protein: CSVGTEYTDTQYF.

V is TRBV6-5 and J is TRBJ2-6; tentative D call: TRBD1 (5 bases). CDR3 length equals 15 residues. V lost 8 bases, J lost 0 bases, and 11 bases lay in between. Germline V gene sequence: CDR1 MNHEY, CDR2 SVGAGI. DNA of the CDR3: TGTGCCAGCTCCCGACAGAGCTCTGGGGCCAACGTCCTGACTTTC. It yields the protein CASSRQSSGANVLTF.

This clone was seen only once. This chain uses TRBV19 with TRBJ1-5, with 8 bases matching TRBD1. This CDR3 is built from 14 residues. CDR1 and CDR2 (germline): LNHDA, SQIVND (reference sequence). Losses at the gene ends were 5 bases for V and 6 bases for J; bases not matched to a gene: 6. CDR3 in DNA: TGTGCCAGTAGTCGACAGGGGCTAGGTCAGCCCCAGCATTTT. Translated: CASSRQGLGQPQHF.

The rearrangement uses TRBV9 and TRBJ2-1; D is unclear. Germline lookup yields CDR1 SGDLS and CDR2 YYNGEE. The germline V and J ends were trimmed by 2 bases and 5 bases, with 8 bases remaining between them. The CDR3 length is 13 residues. CDR3 sequence: CASSVLPHNEQFF. The CDR3 coding sequence is TGTGCCAGCAGCGTTCTTCCCCACAATGAGCAGTTCTTC.

The chain combines TRBV7-9 with TRBJ2-5; D is perhaps TRBD2 (5 bases). Germline loops: CDR1 SEHNR, CDR2 FQNEAQ (reference sequence). The CDR3 has 16 residues. Trimming took off 4 bases at V and 11 bases at J, with 26 bases between the two ends. The CDR3 DNA sequence: TGTGCCAGCAGCTCCCCCTCCAGCAGGACGTTTGGGGAGCAGTACTTC. Encoded protein: CASSSPSSRTFGEQYF.